Listed here is a single TCR beta chain. Its cognate antigen is unknown. The sample holds other DNA sequences that translate to the same CDR3. The sample is drawn from a study of cytomegalovirus exposure and HLA in healthy donors. General study points: Cytomegalovirus-associated TCR beta chains were listed, numbering roughly 150.

The assay was immunoSEQ multiplex PCR, and TCRdb's table has in-frame clones only and misses some. The sample lists over 250,000 clones, approximately 86% occurring once. V lost 5 bases and J lost 0, with 5 bases in between. Germline CDR1 is MNHEY and CDR2 is SMNVEV (reference sequence). This CDR3 has 13 amino acids. Specimen: PBMCs. The receptor comes from a woman younger than 35 in good health and CMV-seronegative. The chain combines TRBV27 with TRBJ1-5, with D uncertain. The DNA of the CDR3 is TGTGCCAGCAGTCGCTATAGCAATCAGCCCCAGCATTTT. Residues: CASSRYSNQPQHF.